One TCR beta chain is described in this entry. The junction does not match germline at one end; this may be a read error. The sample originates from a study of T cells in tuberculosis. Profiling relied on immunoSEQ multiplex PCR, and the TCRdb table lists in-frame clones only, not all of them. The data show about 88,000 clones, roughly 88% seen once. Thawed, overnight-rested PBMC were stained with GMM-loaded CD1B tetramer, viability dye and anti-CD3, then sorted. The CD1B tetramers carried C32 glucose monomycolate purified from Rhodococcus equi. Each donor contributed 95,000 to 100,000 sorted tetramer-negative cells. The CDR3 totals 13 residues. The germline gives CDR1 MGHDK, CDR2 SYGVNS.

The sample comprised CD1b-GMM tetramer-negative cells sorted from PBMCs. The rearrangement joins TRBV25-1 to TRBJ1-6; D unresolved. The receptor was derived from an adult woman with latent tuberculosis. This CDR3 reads CASSEFYDSPLHF. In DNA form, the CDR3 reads TGTGCCAGCAGTGAATTCTATGATTCACCCCTCCACTTT.